This note documents a single T cell receptor (beta chain) sequence. Sequencing was performed with immunoSEQ multiplex PCR; in TCRdb, only in-frame clones are kept and a portion is missing. Found here are approximately 330,000 clones, roughly 86% of them singletons; the top ten hold around 10%. The data originate from a study of blood T cell repertoires in COVID-19. Study in general: T cells, B-cell-depleted T cells, or PBMCs supplied cDNA or gDNA.

The sequencing sample was made of peripheral blood. This TCR was recovered from a young man with COVID-19, enrolled during active disease.

The CDR3 DNA reads as TGTGCCAGCAGCGAGATGAACACTGAAGCTTTCTTT. This translates into CASSEMNTEAFF. The gene calls are TRBV11-2 and TRBJ1-1; no firm D call. V shed 5 bases and J shed 0 bases, with 4 bases lying between them. Germline CDR1 SGHAT, CDR2 FQNNGV. The CDR3 has 12 amino acids.